This T cell receptor (beta chain) is from a study of blood T cell repertoires in COVID-19. Study-level information: Sites across the United States, Italy and Spain contributed samples from acute and convalescent COVID-19. T cells, B-cell-depleted T cells, or PBMCs provided the cDNA or gDNA that served as material.

As processed by the authors: Reference gene primer amplification gave nucleated cell count estimates. Profiled with immunoSEQ multiplex PCR; TCRdb holds only in-frame clones, not every one. V, J and clone size reflect that table, while D and trimming were determined from the DNA. The data show hundreds of thousands of clones, 86% seen once. This clone was picked up one time. Germline lookup yields CDR1 SEHNR and CDR2 FQNEAQ (reference sequence). This CDR3 comprises 15 residues. V lost 4 bases to trimming and J lost 4 bases; unmatched junction nucleotides: 3. Sequencing used peripheral blood. The V gene is TRBV7-9, the J gene TRBJ2-1, with TRBD2 identical over 11 bases. This clonotype was sampled from a woman in her 30s who had recovered from COVID-19. CDR3 in amino acids: CASSSSGGLYNEQFF. The CDR3 nucleotides are TGTGCCAGCAGCTCTAGCGGGGGGTTATACAATGAGCAGTTCTTC. The full variable domain, in which reference TRBV7-9 and TRBJ2-1 provide the parts outside the CDR3, is DTGVSQNPRHKITKRGQNVTFRCDPISEHNRLYWYRQTLGQGPEFLTYFQNEAQLEKSRLLSDRFSAERPKGSFSTLEIQRTEQGDSAMYLCASSSSGGLYNEQFFGPGTRLTVL.